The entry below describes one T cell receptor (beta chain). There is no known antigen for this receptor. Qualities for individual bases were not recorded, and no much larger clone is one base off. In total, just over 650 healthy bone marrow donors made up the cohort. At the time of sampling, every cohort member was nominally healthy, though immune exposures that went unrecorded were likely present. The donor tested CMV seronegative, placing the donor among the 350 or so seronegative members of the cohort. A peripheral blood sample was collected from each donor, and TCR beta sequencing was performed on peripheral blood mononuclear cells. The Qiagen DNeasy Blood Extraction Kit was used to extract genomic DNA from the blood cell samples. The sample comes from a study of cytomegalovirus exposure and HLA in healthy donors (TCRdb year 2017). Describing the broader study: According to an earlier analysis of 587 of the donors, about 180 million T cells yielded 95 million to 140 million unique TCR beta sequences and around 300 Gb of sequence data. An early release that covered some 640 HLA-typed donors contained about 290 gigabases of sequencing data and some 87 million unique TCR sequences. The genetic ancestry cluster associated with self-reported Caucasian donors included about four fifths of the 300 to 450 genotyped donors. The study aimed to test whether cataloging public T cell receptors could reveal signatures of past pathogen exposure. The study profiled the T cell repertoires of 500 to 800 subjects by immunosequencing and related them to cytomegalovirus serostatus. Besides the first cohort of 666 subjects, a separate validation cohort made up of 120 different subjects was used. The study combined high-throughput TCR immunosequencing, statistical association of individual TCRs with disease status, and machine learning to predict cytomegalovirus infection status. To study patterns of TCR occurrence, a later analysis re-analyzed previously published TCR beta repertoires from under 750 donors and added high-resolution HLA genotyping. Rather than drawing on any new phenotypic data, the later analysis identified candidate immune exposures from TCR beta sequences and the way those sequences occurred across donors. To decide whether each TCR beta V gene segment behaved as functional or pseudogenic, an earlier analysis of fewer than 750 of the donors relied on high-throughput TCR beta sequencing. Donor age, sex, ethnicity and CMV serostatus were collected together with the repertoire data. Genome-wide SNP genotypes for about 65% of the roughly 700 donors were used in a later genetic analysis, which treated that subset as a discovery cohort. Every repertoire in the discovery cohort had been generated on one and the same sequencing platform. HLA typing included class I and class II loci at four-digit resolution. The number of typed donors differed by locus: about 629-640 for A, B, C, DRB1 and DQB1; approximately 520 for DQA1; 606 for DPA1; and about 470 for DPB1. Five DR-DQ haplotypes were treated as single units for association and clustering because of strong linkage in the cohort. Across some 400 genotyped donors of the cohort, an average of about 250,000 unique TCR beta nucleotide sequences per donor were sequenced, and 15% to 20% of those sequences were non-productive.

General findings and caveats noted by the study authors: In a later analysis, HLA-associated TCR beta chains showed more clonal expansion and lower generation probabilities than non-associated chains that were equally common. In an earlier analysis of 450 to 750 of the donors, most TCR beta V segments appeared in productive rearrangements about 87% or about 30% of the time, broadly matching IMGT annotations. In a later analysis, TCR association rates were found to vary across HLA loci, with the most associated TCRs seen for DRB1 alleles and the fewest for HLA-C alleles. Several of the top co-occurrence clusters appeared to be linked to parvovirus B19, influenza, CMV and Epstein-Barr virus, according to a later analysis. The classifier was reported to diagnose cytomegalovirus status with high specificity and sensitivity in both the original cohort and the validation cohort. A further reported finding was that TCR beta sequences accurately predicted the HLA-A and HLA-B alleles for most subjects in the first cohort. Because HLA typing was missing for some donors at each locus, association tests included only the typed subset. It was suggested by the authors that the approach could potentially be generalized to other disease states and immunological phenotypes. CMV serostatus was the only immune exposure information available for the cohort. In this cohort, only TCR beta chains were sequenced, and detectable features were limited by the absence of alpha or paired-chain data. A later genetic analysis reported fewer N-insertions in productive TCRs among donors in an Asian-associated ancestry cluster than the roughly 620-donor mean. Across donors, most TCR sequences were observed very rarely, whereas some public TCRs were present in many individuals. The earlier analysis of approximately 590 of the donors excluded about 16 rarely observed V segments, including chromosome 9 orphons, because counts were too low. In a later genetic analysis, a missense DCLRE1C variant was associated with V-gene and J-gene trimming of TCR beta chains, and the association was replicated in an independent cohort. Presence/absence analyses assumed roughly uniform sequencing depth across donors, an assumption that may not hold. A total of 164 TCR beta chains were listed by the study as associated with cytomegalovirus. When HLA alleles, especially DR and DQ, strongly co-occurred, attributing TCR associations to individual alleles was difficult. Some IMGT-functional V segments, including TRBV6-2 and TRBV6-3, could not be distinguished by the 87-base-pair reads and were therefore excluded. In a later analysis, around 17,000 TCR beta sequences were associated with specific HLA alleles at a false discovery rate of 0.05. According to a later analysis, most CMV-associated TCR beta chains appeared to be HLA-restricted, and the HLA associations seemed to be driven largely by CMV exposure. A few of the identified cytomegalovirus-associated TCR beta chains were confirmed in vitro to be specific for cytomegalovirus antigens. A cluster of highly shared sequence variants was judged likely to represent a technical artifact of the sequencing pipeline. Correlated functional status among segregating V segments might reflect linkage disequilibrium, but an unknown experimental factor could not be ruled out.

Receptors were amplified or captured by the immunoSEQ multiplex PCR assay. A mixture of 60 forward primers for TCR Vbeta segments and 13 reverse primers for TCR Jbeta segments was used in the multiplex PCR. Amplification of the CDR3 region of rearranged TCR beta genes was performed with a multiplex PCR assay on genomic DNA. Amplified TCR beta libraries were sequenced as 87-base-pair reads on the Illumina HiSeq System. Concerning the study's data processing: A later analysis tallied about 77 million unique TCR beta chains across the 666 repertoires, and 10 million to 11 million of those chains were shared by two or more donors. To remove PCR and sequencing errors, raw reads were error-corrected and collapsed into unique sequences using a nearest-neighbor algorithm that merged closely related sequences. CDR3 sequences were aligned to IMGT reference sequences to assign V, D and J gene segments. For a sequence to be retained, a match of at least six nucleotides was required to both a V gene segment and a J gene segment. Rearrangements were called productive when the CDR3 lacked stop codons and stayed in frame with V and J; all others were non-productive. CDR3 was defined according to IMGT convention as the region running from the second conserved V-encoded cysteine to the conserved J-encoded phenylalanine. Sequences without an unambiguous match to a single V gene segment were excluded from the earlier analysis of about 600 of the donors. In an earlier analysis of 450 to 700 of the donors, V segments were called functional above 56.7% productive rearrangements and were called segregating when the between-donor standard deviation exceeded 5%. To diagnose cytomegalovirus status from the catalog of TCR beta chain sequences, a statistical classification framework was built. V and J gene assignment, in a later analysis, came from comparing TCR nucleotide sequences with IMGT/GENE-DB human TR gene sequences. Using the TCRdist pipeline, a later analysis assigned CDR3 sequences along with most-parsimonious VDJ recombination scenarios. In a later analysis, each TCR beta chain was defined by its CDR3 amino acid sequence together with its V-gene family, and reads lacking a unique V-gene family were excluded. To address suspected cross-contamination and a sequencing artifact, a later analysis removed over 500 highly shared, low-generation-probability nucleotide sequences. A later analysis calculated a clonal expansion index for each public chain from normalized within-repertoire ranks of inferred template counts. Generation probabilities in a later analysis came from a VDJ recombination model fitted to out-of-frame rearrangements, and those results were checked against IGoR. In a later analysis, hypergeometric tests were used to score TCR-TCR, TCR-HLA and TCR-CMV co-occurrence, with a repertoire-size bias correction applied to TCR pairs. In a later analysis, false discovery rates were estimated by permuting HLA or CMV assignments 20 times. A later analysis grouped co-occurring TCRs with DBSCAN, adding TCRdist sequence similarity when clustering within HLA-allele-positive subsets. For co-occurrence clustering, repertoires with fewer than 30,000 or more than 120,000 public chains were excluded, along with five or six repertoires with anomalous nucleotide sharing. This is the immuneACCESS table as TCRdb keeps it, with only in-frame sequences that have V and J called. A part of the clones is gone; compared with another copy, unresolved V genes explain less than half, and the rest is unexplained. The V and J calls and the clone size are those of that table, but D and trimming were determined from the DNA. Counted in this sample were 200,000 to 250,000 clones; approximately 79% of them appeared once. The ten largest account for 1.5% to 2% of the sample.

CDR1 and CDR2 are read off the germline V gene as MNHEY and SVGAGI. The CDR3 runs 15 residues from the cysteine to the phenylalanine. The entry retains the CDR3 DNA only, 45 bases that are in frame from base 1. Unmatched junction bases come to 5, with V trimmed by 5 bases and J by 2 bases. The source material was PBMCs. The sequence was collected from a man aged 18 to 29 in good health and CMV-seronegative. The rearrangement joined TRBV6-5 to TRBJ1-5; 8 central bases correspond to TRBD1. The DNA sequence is TGTGCCAGCAGTCCGACAGGGGCCCGCAATCAGCCCCAGCATTTT. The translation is CASSPTGARNQPQHF.